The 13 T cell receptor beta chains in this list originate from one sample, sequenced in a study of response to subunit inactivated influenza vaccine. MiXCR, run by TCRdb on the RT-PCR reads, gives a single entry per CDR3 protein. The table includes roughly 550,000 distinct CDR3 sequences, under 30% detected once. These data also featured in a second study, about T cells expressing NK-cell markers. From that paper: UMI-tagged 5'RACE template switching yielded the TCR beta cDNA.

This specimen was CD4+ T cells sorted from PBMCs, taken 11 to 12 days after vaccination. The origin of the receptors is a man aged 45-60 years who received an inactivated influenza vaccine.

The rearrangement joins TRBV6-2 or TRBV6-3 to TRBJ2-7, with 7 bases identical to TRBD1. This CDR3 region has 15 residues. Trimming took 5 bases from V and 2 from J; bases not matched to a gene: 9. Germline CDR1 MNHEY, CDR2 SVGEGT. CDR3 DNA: TGTGCCAGCAGTACAGGACCGGGACAGACCTACGAGCAGTACTTC. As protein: CASSTGPGQTYEQYF.

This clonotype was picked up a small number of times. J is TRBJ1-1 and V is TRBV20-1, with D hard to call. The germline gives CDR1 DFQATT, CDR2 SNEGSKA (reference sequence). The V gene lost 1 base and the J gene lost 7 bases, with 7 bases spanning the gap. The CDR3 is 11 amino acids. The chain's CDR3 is CSARGVSEAFF. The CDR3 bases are TGCAGTGCTAGAGGGGTCAGTGAAGCTTTCTTT.

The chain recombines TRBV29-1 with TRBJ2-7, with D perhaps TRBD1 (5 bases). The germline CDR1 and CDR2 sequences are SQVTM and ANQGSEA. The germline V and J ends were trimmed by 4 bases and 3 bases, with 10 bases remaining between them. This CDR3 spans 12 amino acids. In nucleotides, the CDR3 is TGCAGCGTTGGACAGTCTGGCTACGAGCAGTACTTC. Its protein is CSVGQSGYEQYF.

The CDR3, as DNA: TGTGCCACCAGCAGAGCTTTTAGGGGCACAGAAGGTACGCAGTATTTT. It is translated as CATSRAFRGTEGTQYF. V is TRBV15 and J is TRBJ2-3; perhaps TRBD1 as D (5 bases). Germline CDR1 reads LNHNV; CDR2 reads YYDKDF (reference sequence). Trimming took off 1 base at V and 8 bases at J, with 19 bases between the two ends. The CDR3 totals 16 residues.

CDR3 DNA sequence: TGCGCCAGCAGCTTGGAACCGGGAGACTACAATGAGCAGTTCTTC. The encoded protein is CASSLEPGDYNEQFF. The chain carries TRBV5-1 and TRBJ2-1; D possibly corresponds to TRBD2 (6 bases). The CDR3 is 15 amino acids. CDR1 is SGHRS and CDR2 is YFSETQ in the germline V gene. The ends were cut back, 0 bases at V and 3 bases at J, with 10 bases in the middle.

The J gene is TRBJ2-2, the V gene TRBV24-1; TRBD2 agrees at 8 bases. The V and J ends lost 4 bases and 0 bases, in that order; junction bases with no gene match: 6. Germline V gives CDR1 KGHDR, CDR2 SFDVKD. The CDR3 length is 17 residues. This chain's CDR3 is CATSEAGLGSNTGELFF. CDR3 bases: TGTGCCACCAGTGAGGCGGGACTAGGTTCGAACACCGGGGAGCTGTTTTTT.

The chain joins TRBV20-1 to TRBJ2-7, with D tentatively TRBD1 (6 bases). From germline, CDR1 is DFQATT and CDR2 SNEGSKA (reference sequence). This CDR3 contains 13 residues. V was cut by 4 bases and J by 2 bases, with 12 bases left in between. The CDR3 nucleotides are TGCAGTGCTAATCTAGGACAGCCCTACGAGCAGTACTTC. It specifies CSANLGQPYEQYF.

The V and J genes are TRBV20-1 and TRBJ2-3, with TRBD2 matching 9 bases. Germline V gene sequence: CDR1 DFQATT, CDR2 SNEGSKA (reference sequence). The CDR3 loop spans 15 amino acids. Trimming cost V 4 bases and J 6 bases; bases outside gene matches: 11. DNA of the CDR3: TGCAGTGCTATTGTAGCGGGAGCAGGTTCGGATACGCAGTATTTT. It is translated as CSAIVAGAGSDTQYF.

The CDR3 loop is CASGLSGTLTDTQYF. CDR3 DNA sequence: TGTGCCAGCGGTCTTAGCGGTACTTTGACAGATACGCAGTATTTT. The gene calls are TRBV25-1 and TRBJ2-3; tentatively, D is TRBD2 (6 bases). The germline V gene encodes CDR1 MGHDK and CDR2 SYGVNS. The length of the CDR3 is 15 residues. Trimming took off 8 bases at V and 3 bases at J, with 18 bases between the two ends. Based on the CDR3 plus reference TRBV25-1 and TRBJ2-3, the full variable domain is EADIYQTPRYLVIGTGKKITLECSQTMGHDKMYWYQQDPGMELHLIHYSYGVNSTEKGDLSSESTVSRIRTEHFPLTLESARPSHTSQYLCASGLSGTLTDTQYFGPGTRLTVL.

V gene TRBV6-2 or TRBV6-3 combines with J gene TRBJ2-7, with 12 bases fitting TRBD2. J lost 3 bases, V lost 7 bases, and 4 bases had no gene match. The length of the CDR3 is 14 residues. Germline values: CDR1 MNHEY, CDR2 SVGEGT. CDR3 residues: CASTMTSGSYEQYF. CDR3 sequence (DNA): TGTGCCAGCACCATGACTAGCGGGAGCTACGAGCAGTACTTC.

CDR3 DNA: TGCGCCAGCAGCCTGGACGCACCGGGACAGGGGGCTGGTGAGCAGTACTTC. Its translation is CASSLDAPGQGAGEQYF. The chain carries TRBV5-1 and TRBJ2-7, with 12 bases fitting TRBD1. Germline V gene lookup returns CDR1 SGHRS and CDR2 YFSETQ. The V segment lost 4 bases and the J segment 7 bases; nucleotides outside the gene matches: 15. The CDR3 extends over 17 amino acids.

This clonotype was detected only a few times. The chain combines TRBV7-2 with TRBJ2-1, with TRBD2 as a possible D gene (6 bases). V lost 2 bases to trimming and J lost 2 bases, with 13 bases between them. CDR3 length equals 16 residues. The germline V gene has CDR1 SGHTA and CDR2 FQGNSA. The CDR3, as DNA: TGTGCCAGCAGCTTATCGGCGGCGGGAACCTACAATGAGCAGTTCTTC. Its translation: CASSLSAAGTYNEQFF.

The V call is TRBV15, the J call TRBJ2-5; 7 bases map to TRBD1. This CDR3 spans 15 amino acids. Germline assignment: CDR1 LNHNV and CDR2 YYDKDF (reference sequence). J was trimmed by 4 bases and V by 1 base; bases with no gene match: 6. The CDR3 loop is CATSRVGQVGETQYF. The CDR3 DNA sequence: TGTGCCACCAGCAGAGTCGGACAGGTCGGAGAGACCCAGTACTTC.